Listed here are 10 T cell receptor beta chains from one sample, sequenced in a study of response to subunit inactivated influenza vaccine. TCRdb ran MiXCR on the RT-PCR reads and lists one entry per CDR3 protein. Here the sample spans about 190,000 distinct CDR3 sequences, approximately 15% being singletons. The sequences come from CD8+ T cells sorted from PBMCs, collected around 5 days after vaccination. The receptors stem from a man aged 50-59 years who received an inactivated influenza vaccine.

J is TRBJ2-7 and V is TRBV27; perhaps TRBD1 as D (6 bases). The germline V gene encodes CDR1 MNHEY and CDR2 SMNVEV (reference sequence). V was pared by 7 bases and J by 2 bases, with 15 bases between. The CDR3 covers 14 residues. The CDR3 coding sequence is TGTGCCAGCACAGGGGCCGAAACCACCTACGAGCAGTACTTC. This gives the protein CASTGAETTYEQYF.

V usage is TRBV5-1 and J usage is TRBJ2-5; no clear D gene. The CDR3 sequence is 15 residues long. V was pared by 4 bases and J by 1 base, with 14 bases between. Looked up from germline, CDR1 is SGHRS and CDR2 is YFSETQ. The CDR3 region has the DNA TGCGCCAGCAGCGTACTTTCCGTACCCCAAGAGACCCAGTACTTC. It specifies CASSVLSVPQETQYF. The variable domain in full, completed from reference TRBV5-1 and TRBJ2-5, reads KAGVTQTPRYLIKTRGQQVTLSCSPISGHRSVSWYQQTPGQGLQFLFEYFSETQRNKGNFPGRFSGRQFSNSRSEMNVSTLELGDSALYLCASSVLSVPQETQYFGPGTRLLVL.

This clonotype has more than one count but fewer than ten. V and J are TRBV6-1 and TRBJ2-5; the D call may be TRBD1 or TRBD2 (5 bases each). This CDR3 comprises 13 residues. Trimming cost V 5 bases and J 5 bases, with 12 bases left between them. Germline values: CDR1 MNHNS, CDR2 SASEGT. The CDR3 protein is CASSRGRWETQYF. The CDR3 DNA sequence: TGTGCCAGCAGTCGGGGACGTTGGGAGACCCAGTACTTC.

This clonotype was detected only a few times. This chain joins TRBV5-5 and TRBJ1-1; unclear D gene. V shed 2 bases and J shed 2 bases, with 7 bases lying between them. CDR1 is SGHKS and CDR2 is YYEKEE in the germline V gene (reference sequence). CDR3 size: 13 residues. The CDR3: CASSFDFNTEAFF. In DNA, the CDR3 is TGTGCCAGCAGCTTTGACTTTAACACTGAAGCTTTCTTT. Supplemented by reference TRBV5-5 and TRBJ1-1, the full variable domain reads DAGVTQSPTHLIKTRGQQVTLRCSPISGHKSVSWYQQVLGQGPQFIFQYYEKEERGRGNFPDRFSARQFPNYSSELNVNALLLGDSALYLCASSFDFNTEAFFGQGTRLTVV.

This clonotype was found a few times. The CDR3 is CASSLEGQVYNSPLHF. CDR3 in DNA: TGTGCCAGCAGCTTAGAGGGACAGGTCTATAATTCACCCCTCCACTTT. The rearrangement uses TRBV7-2 and TRBJ1-6; 8 nucleotides match TRBD1. There are 16 residues in the CDR3. V lost 1 base to trimming and J lost 3 bases; unmatched junction nucleotides: 2. Germline values: CDR1 SGHTA, CDR2 FQGNSA.

This clonotype was counted many times. This chain links TRBV7-9 with TRBJ2-3; D unclear. V dropped 5 bases and J dropped 2 bases, with 5 bases sitting between them. This CDR3 is 12 amino acids long. The germline gives CDR1 SEHNR, CDR2 FQNEAQ (reference sequence). The CDR3 sequence is CASSETTDTQYF. Written as DNA, the CDR3 is TGTGCCAGCAGCGAGACCACAGATACGCAGTATTTT.

This clonotype occurred many times. This chain connects TRBV7-8 to TRBJ2-3; D call uncertain. This CDR3 spans 14 amino acids. Germline-derived CDR1 and CDR2 are SGHVS and FQNEAQ. Trimming stripped 10 bases from V and 0 bases from J, with 14 bases between. The CDR3 sequence is CAIVLVGSTDTQYF. In DNA, the CDR3 is TGTGCCATCGTTCTTGTCGGTAGCACAGATACGCAGTATTTT.

The chain has TRBV2 and TRBJ2-1, with D possibly TRBD1 on 6 matching bases. Trimming took off 4 bases at V and 0 bases at J, with 25 bases between the two ends. There are 20 residues in the CDR3. Germline lookup yields CDR1 SNHLY and CDR2 FYNNEI. CDR3 sequence (DNA): TGTGCCAGCAGTGGCTTAACAGGGAACTCCCTTCTGAGCTCCTACAATGAGCAGTTCTTC. The encoded protein is CASSGLTGNSLLSSYNEQFF.

This clonotype occurred a few times. The rearrangement links TRBV5-6 to TRBJ2-2, with 12 bases identical to TRBD2. There are 16 residues in the CDR3. CDR1 is SGHDT and CDR2 is YYEEEE in the germline V gene. After removal of 2 bases from V and 4 bases from J, the junction contained 3 bases not matched to a gene. The CDR3 DNA reads as TGTGCCAGCAGCTTCGGACTAGCGGGACTCACCGGGGAGCTGTTTTTT. This gives the protein CASSFGLAGLTGELFF.

The chain uses TRBV7-2 and TRBJ2-7; TRBD2 matches 8 bases. The CDR3 is 18 residues long. Germline CDR1 is SGHTA and CDR2 is FQGNSA. J gave up 3 bases and V 0 bases, and 13 bases lay outside the gene matches. The CDR3 reads CASSLAGGVREAFYEQYF. The CDR3 nucleotides are TGTGCCAGCAGCTTAGCGGGTGGAGTGCGGGAGGCCTTCTACGAGCAGTACTTC. Based on the CDR3 plus reference TRBV7-2 and TRBJ2-7, the full variable domain is GAGVSQSPSNKVTEKGKDVELRCDPISGHTALYWYRQSLGQGLEFLIYFQGNSAPDKSGLPSDRFSAERTGGSVSTLTIQRTQQEDSAVYLCASSLAGGVREAFYEQYFGPGTRLTVT.